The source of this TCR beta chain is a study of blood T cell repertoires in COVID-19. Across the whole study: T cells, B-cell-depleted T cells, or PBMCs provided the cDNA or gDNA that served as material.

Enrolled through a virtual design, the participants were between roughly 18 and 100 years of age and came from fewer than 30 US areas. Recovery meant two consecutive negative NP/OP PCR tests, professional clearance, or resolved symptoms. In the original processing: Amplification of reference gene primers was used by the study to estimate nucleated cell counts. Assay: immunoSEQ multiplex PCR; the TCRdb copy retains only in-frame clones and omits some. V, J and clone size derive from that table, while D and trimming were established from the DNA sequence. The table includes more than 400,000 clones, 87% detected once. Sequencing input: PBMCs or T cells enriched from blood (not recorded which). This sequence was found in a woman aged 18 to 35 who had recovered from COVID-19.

DNA for the CDR3: TGTGCCTGGACCAGGGGCGAGGGCACAGATACGCAGTATTTT. Residues: CAWTRGEGTDTQYF. The V and J genes are TRBV30 and TRBJ2-3; D perhaps matches TRBD1 (6 bases). Germline V gene lookup returns CDR1 GTSNPN and CDR2 SVGIG (reference sequence). CDR3 size: 14 residues. The V gene lost 4 bases and the J gene lost 1 base, with 12 bases spanning the gap.